The entry below gives a single TCR beta chain sequence along with its context. Using immunoSEQ multiplex PCR, the repertoire was profiled, and TCRdb retains in-frame clones only, with some absent. Found here are 50,000 to 80,000 clones, more than 80% of them singletons; the top ten hold approximately 5.2%. The data derive from a study of OX40 agonist ivuxolimab in advanced cancers. V shed 4 bases and J shed 3 bases, with 17 bases lying between them. Germline-derived CDR1 and CDR2 are SGHDT and YYEEEE. The CDR3 is 16 residues long. The source of this sequence is an adult with an advanced solid tumor such as melanoma, head and neck, liver or kidney cancer. Sequencing used CD4+ or CD8+ T cells sorted from blood, obtained in a trial of the OX40 agonist ivuxolimab. This sequence joins TRBV5-6 and TRBJ1-5; tentatively, D is TRBD1 (5 bases). The CDR3 coding sequence is TGTGCCAGCAGCCGGCTACATACGGGGGACAATCAGCCCCAGCATTTT. Protein sequence: CASSRLHTGDNQPQHF.